The 32 T cell receptor beta chains given below trace back to one sample, sequenced in a study of cytomegalovirus exposure and HLA in healthy donors. Data came from immunoSEQ multiplex PCR; TCRdb stores just in-frame clones and leaves some out. The table lists around 250,000 clones, nearly 90% of them singletons. What was sequenced was PBMCs. The receptors were sampled from a woman aged 18-35 years in good health and CMV-seronegative.

The V call is TRBV7-2, the J call TRBJ2-5, with TRBD2 matching over 8 bases. The CDR3 totals 19 residues. From germline, CDR1 is SGHTA and CDR2 FQGNSA. The ends lost 6 bases at V and 1 base at J; junction bases unmatched: 19. The CDR3 reads CASSQGPQIAGRPQETQYF. In nucleotides, the CDR3 is TGTGCCAGCAGTCAGGGGCCCCAGATAGCGGGGAGACCCCAAGAGACCCAGTACTTC.

V usage is TRBV29-1 and J usage is TRBJ2-5; 7 bases map to TRBD1. Germline loops: CDR1 SQVTM, CDR2 ANQGSEA. V lost 3 bases to trimming and J lost 2 bases; unmatched junction nucleotides: 12. CDR3 size: 16 residues. The CDR3 DNA follows: TGCAGCGTTGAGCCCCTAACGGACAGGCGACAAGAGACCCAGTACTTC. It codes for CSVEPLTDRRQETQYF.

The rearrangement joins TRBV6-1 to TRBJ2-1; unclear D gene. Trimming took 1 base from V and 10 from J, leaving 8 bases between them. Germline CDR1 is MNHNS and CDR2 is SASEGT. The CDR3 has 12 residues. CDR3 nucleotide sequence: TGTGCCAGCAGTGAAGTATTTAGCGAGCAGTTCTTC. This encodes CASSEVFSEQFF.

The V gene is TRBV7-2, the J gene TRBJ1-3, with D hard to call. The germline V and J ends were trimmed by 5 bases and 0 bases, with 8 bases remaining between them. Per the germline V gene, CDR1 is SGHTA and CDR2 is FQGNSA. The CDR3 contains 14 residues. The CDR3 nucleotides read TGTGCCAGCAGCCTGGGGAGCTCTGGAAACACCATATATTTT. Residues: CASSLGSSGNTIYF.

The chain recombines TRBV7-8 with TRBJ1-2; 9 nucleotides match TRBD1. Germline V lookup: CDR1 SGHVS, CDR2 FQNEAQ. CDR3 size: 12 residues. Losses at the gene ends were 4 bases for V and 8 bases for J; bases not matched to a gene: 2. The chain's CDR3 is CASSWDREGYTF. CDR3 DNA: TGTGCCAGCAGCTGGGACAGGGAAGGCTACACCTTC.

This chain joins TRBV19 and TRBJ2-7; 10 bases align to TRBD1. The CDR3 has 16 amino acids. Germline V lookup: CDR1 LNHDA, CDR2 SQIVND (reference sequence). With 0 bases clipped from V and 1 base from J, the junction kept 3 bases outside the gene matches. The CDR3 is CASSIDGTGASYEQYF. The CDR3 DNA sequence: TGTGCCAGTAGTATAGATGGGACAGGGGCTTCCTACGAGCAGTACTTC.

This clone was seen once. The chain is built from TRBV7-9 and TRBJ2-1, with D perhaps matching TRBD2 (6 bases). The CDR3 length is 14 residues. The V gene lost 3 bases and the J gene lost 2 bases, with 8 bases spanning the gap. The germline CDR1 and CDR2 sequences are SEHNR and FQNEAQ (reference sequence). DNA of the CDR3: TGTGCCAGCAGCTTTGCGGGGACCTACAATGAGCAGTTCTTC. Translation gives CASSFAGTYNEQFF. The full variable domain, its missing parts supplied by reference TRBV7-9 and TRBJ2-1, is DTGVSQNPRHKITKRGQNVTFRCDPISEHNRLYWYRQTLGQGPEFLTYFQNEAQLEKSRLLSDRFSAERPKGSFSTLEIQRTEQGDSAMYLCASSFAGTYNEQFFGPGTRLTVL.

The rearrangement uses TRBV11-2 and TRBJ1-1; TRBD1 matches at 10 bases. Trimming took 5 bases from V and 1 from J; bases not matched to a gene: 7. Germline V gene sequence: CDR1 SGHAT, CDR2 FQNNGV. This CDR3 is built from 16 residues. CDR3 sequence (DNA): TGTGCCAGCAGCCCCGGACAGGGGGGAGGGAACACTGAAGCTTTCTTT. Amino acids: CASSPGQGGGNTEAFF.

V gene TRBV19 combines with J gene TRBJ1-5; 9 nucleotides line up with TRBD1. The CDR3 loop spans 16 amino acids. Looked up from germline, CDR1 is LNHDA and CDR2 is SQIVND (reference sequence). J lost 6 bases, V lost 0 bases, and 6 bases had no gene match. The CDR3 DNA reads TGTGCCAGTAGTATAGAGGCCGGGACAGGGTTTCAGCCCCAGCATTTT. Its protein is CASSIEAGTGFQPQHF.

The rearrangement links TRBV28 to TRBJ2-7; D may be TRBD2 (6 bases). Trimming pared 2 bases from V and 1 base from J, leaving 9 bases between. The CDR3 loop spans 14 amino acids. Germline V gives CDR1 MDHEN, CDR2 SYDVKM. The CDR3 here is CASSLHGGSYEQYF. The CDR3 nucleotides read TGTGCCAGCAGTTTACACGGGGGATCCTACGAGCAGTACTTC.

The V and J genes are TRBV10-2 and TRBJ1-2; no reliable D call. Germline V gene lookup returns CDR1 WSHSY and CDR2 SAAADI. There are 14 residues in the CDR3. V dropped 3 bases and J dropped 5 bases, with 13 bases sitting between them. CDR3 DNA: TGCGCCAGCAGTGACCTCCGTAGCGGGTATGGCTACACCTTC. It yields the protein CASSDLRSGYGYTF.

This chain uses TRBV28 with TRBJ2-7, with D perhaps matching TRBD2 (6 bases). Germline-derived CDR1 and CDR2 are MDHEN and SYDVKM. The V end lost 5 bases, the J end lost 0 bases, and 20 bases lay between the germline ends. This CDR3 is built from 17 residues. The CDR3 reads CASSEGTATSYSYEQYV. CDR3 nucleotide sequence: TGTGCCAGCAGTGAAGGGACTGCAACCTCTTACTCCTACGAGCAGTACGTC.

J is TRBJ2-3 and V is TRBV5-4, with 9 positions matching TRBD2. This CDR3 is built from 15 residues. The trim removed 2 bases at V and 0 bases at J, leaving 1 base unmatched. Germline CDR1 is SGHNT and CDR2 is YYREEE (reference sequence). CDR3 bases: TGTGCCAGCAGCTTTAGCGGGGGTAGCACAGATACGCAGTATTTT. Protein sequence: CASSFSGGSTDTQYF. The variable domain in full, with the rest retrieved from reference TRBV5-4 and TRBJ2-3, is ETGVTQSPTHLIKTRGQQVTLRCSSQSGHNTVSWYQQALGQGPQFIFQYYREEENGRGNFPPRFSGLQFPNYSSELNVNALELDDSALYLCASSFSGGSTDTQYFGPGTRLTVL.

The rearrangement uses TRBV28 and TRBJ1-5, with D possibly being TRBD1 (6 bases). Trimming left V 2 bases short and J 4 bases short, with 21 bases between. The germline V gene encodes CDR1 MDHEN and CDR2 SYDVKM. The length of the CDR3 is 18 residues. The CDR3 sequence: CASSLLGGPYPQNQPQHF. Here the CDR3 DNA reads TGTGCCAGCAGTTTACTGGGGGGGCCCTACCCTCAAAATCAGCCCCAGCATTTT. The full variable domain, with the rest looked up from reference TRBV28 and TRBJ1-5, is DVKVTQSSRYLVKRTGEKVFLECVQDMDHENMFWYRQDPGLGLRLIYFSYDVKMKEKGDIPEGYSVSREKKERFSLILESASTNQTSMYLCASSLLGGPYPQNQPQHFGDGTRLSIL.

J is TRBJ2-2 and V is TRBV6-5, with D maybe TRBD1 (5 bases). The CDR3 has 12 amino acids. V was cut by 4 bases and J by 6 bases, with 6 bases left in between. CDR1 MNHEY and CDR2 SVGAGI come from the germline V gene. The CDR3 protein is CASSLGPGELFF. CDR3 DNA: TGTGCCAGCAGTTTGGGGCCCGGGGAGCTGTTTTTT.

The rearrangement uses TRBV28 and TRBJ1-5, with D unclear. V was clipped by 3 bases and J by 3 bases, with 9 bases between them. Germline V gene sequence: CDR1 MDHEN, CDR2 SYDVKM. CDR3 length equals 14 residues. The CDR3 sequence is CASSFPRFNQPQHF. The DNA for the CDR3 is TGTGCCAGCAGTTTCCCGCGGTTCAATCAGCCCCAGCATTTT.

This chain uses TRBV11-2 with TRBJ2-7, with TRBD2 matching 9 bases. V lost 6 bases, J lost 8 bases, and 11 bases stayed unmatched. Germline CDR1 is SGHAT and CDR2 is FQNNGV. CDR3 length: 14 residues. The CDR3 nucleotides read TGTGCCAGCAGTCAATTAGCGGGAGTCGGGCAGCAGTACTTC. Protein product: CASSQLAGVGQQYF.

V is TRBV5-6 and J is TRBJ1-6; D uncertain. Trimming stripped 4 bases from V and 0 bases from J, with 8 bases between. This CDR3 has 15 residues. Looked up from germline, CDR1 is SGHDT and CDR2 is YYEEEE. CDR3 in DNA: TGTGCCAGCAGCGAAGAGAGCTCCTATAATTCACCCCTCCACTTT. Amino acid sequence: CASSEESSYNSPLHF.

The V gene is TRBV5-5, the J gene TRBJ1-5, with D uncertain. The germline V and J ends were trimmed by 2 bases and 7 bases, with 16 bases remaining between them. There are 15 residues in the CDR3. The germline V gene has CDR1 SGHKS and CDR2 YYEKEE (reference sequence). This CDR3 is CASSLGPGERQPQHF. For the CDR3, the DNA is TGTGCCAGCAGCTTAGGACCCGGGGAAAGGCAGCCCCAGCATTTT.

The chain uses TRBV11-2 and TRBJ2-3; 9 bases are a match to TRBD2. Germline-derived CDR1 and CDR2 are SGHAT and FQNNGV. The CDR3 has 15 amino acids. V shed 4 bases, J shed 7 bases, and the junction held 9 bases outside the gene matches. The CDR3 reads CASSYPGTSRHTQYF. CDR3 DNA sequence: TGTGCCAGCAGCTACCCCGGGACTAGCCGTCATACGCAGTATTTT.

The chain has TRBV6-5 and TRBJ2-7, with D perhaps matching TRBD1 (6 bases). CDR1 and CDR2 (germline): MNHEY, SVGAGI. Between the trimmed V and J ends, which lost 6 bases and 3 bases, there was a span of 12 bases. This CDR3 has 13 residues. CDR3 residues: CASRAPDSYEQYF. The CDR3 coding sequence is TGTGCCAGCAGGGCTCCGGACAGCTACGAGCAGTACTTC.

This clone has a handful of counts. This rearrangement joins TRBV6-1 to TRBJ1-5; 7 bases map to TRBD1. CDR1 and CDR2 (germline): MNHNS, SASEGT. V lost 4 bases to trimming and J lost 9 bases; unmatched junction nucleotides: 18. CDR3 length: 17 amino acids. CDR3 in amino acids: CASSGRWDRGSTGPQHF. The CDR3 DNA reads as TGTGCCAGCAGTGGGAGATGGGACAGAGGATCGACAGGGCCCCAGCATTTT.

The gene calls are TRBV7-6 and TRBJ1-6; D perhaps matches TRBD1 (6 bases). The germline V and J ends were trimmed by 1 base and 5 bases, with 15 bases remaining between them. CDR3 size: 17 residues. Per the germline V gene, CDR1 is SGHVS and CDR2 is FNYEAQ. The CDR3 spells CASSLGGPISNNSPLHF. In nucleotides, the CDR3 is TGTGCCAGCAGCTTAGGGGGGCCAATCTCTAATAATTCACCCCTCCACTTT.

The chain carries TRBV6-5 and TRBJ2-7; weak D call: TRBD2 (5 bases). The CDR3 extends over 14 amino acids. V dropped 2 bases and J dropped 0 bases, with 8 bases sitting between them. Germline V lookup: CDR1 MNHEY, CDR2 SVGAGI. CDR3 nucleotide sequence: TGTGCCAGCAGTTACCGGGATCCCTCCTACGAGCAGTACTTC. Translated, it gives CASSYRDPSYEQYF.

Only one count was recorded for this clone. Other DNA sequences within the sample encode an identical CDR3. CDR3 nucleotide sequence: TGTGCCAGCAGCGTACGAGGCCAAGAGACCCAGTACTTC. It encodes CASSVRGQETQYF. The V call is TRBV9, the J call TRBJ2-5; the D is unclear. The CDR3 is 13 amino acids. Germline CDR1 and CDR2: SGDLS and YYNGEE. Trimming left V 1 base short and J 1 base short, with 5 bases between. Full variable domain (outside the CDR3, taken from reference TRBV9 and TRBJ2-5): DSGVTQTPKHLITATGQRVTLRCSPRSGDLSVYWYQQSLDQGLQFLIQYYNGEERAKGNILERFSAQQFPDLHSELNLSSLELGDSALYFCASSVRGQETQYFGPGTRLLVL.

This chain links TRBV15 with TRBJ1-5; no clear D. There are 14 residues in the CDR3. Germline V gene sequence: CDR1 LNHNV, CDR2 YYDKDF (reference sequence). The V end was cut by 0 bases, the J end by 7 bases, with 10 bases between. The CDR3: CATSRDSQWQPQHF. CDR3 bases: TGTGCCACCAGCAGAGATTCCCAGTGGCAGCCCCAGCATTTT.

J is TRBJ1-5 and V is TRBV6-5; possible D gene TRBD1, 5 bases. The CDR3 sequence is 13 residues long. Germline V lookup: CDR1 MNHEY, CDR2 SVGAGI. Between the trimmed V and J ends, which lost 8 bases and 7 bases, there was a span of 15 bases. For the CDR3, the DNA is TGTGCCAGCTCCGGGCGGGGCGGGCAGCCCCAGCATTTT. Protein sequence: CASSGRGGQPQHF.

The gene calls are TRBV6-6 and TRBJ1-5; no firm D call. V lost 6 bases and J 2 bases, leaving 14 bases between the germline ends. Germline V gene lookup returns CDR1 MNHNY and CDR2 SVGAGI (reference sequence). CDR3 length: 15 amino acids. CDR3: CASRKREEGNQPQHF. Here the CDR3 DNA reads TGTGCCAGCAGAAAGAGGGAGGAGGGCAATCAGCCCCAGCATTTT.

V usage is TRBV4-1 and J usage is TRBJ2-1; TRBD2 aligns across 9 bases. The CDR3 consists of 15 residues. V dropped 4 bases and J dropped 2; count of bases not matched to a gene: 3. Per the germline V gene, CDR1 is MGHRA and CDR2 is YSYEKL. CDR3 loop: CASSPSGVAYNEQFF. The CDR3 coding sequence is TGCGCCAGCAGCCCTAGCGGGGTAGCCTACAATGAGCAGTTCTTC.

The rearrangement joins TRBV5-1 to TRBJ1-1; D is unresolved. The germline CDR1 and CDR2 sequences are SGHRS and YFSETQ. The CDR3 totals 13 residues. Trimming took 4 bases from V and 3 from J, leaving 10 bases between them. Here the CDR3 reads CASSPYGDTEAFF. The CDR3 DNA sequence: TGCGCCAGCAGCCCGTACGGGGACACTGAAGCTTTCTTT.

V is TRBV28 and J is TRBJ2-1; tentatively, D is TRBD2 (5 bases). The CDR3 loop spans 12 amino acids. Trimming left V 7 bases short and J 7 bases short, with 11 bases between. Germline-derived CDR1 and CDR2 are MDHEN and SYDVKM. CDR3 coding DNA: TGTGCCAGCACCATGAGGGATAATGAGCAGTTCTTC. It specifies CASTMRDNEQFF.

The chain recombines TRBV27 with TRBJ2-1; 11 bases align to TRBD2. From germline, CDR1 is MNHEY and CDR2 SMNVEV (reference sequence). The CDR3 is 16 residues long. The junction had 9 bases not matched to a gene; V was cut back by 4 bases and J by 7 bases. For the CDR3, the DNA is TGTGCCAGCAGTTATAGCGGGGGGGCCTATTTGAATGAGCAGTTCTTC. Translating gives CASSYSGGAYLNEQFF.